The T cell receptor (beta chain) under discussion was sequenced for a study of cytomegalovirus exposure and HLA in healthy donors. About the research overall: In a previous analysis, approximately 110 million unique TCR beta sequences were found from some 180 million T cells. Roughly 80 million unique TCRs from HLA-typed donors made up an early data release. Most donors, around 81% of approximately 400 genotyped, fell in the Caucasian-associated ancestry cluster. Study observations and caveats: Analyses of presence/absence relied on an assumption of roughly uniform sequencing depth across donors.

As for this clone: Its antigen is still unknown.

PCR was performed using 60 Vbeta and 13 Jbeta primers. This table comes from immunoSEQ multiplex PCR, and its TCRdb copy is limited to in-frame clones, with some not included. The repertoire has around 160,000 clones, around 85% of them found once; the top ten carry roughly 8.8%. The CDR3 spans 16 residues. V lost 5 bases to trimming and J lost 7 bases; unmatched junction nucleotides: 15. Germline V gene lookup returns CDR1 MNHEY and CDR2 SMNVEV (reference sequence). This chain joins TRBV27 and TRBJ2-7; 9 bases line up with TRBD1. The source material was PBMCs. This clonotype originated in a man between 18 and 35 years old in good health and CMV-seropositive. CDR3 sequence (DNA): TGTGCCAGCAGTCCACTACGGACAGGGGCCCGAGGGGAGCAGTACTTC. This sequence encodes CASSPLRTGARGEQYF.